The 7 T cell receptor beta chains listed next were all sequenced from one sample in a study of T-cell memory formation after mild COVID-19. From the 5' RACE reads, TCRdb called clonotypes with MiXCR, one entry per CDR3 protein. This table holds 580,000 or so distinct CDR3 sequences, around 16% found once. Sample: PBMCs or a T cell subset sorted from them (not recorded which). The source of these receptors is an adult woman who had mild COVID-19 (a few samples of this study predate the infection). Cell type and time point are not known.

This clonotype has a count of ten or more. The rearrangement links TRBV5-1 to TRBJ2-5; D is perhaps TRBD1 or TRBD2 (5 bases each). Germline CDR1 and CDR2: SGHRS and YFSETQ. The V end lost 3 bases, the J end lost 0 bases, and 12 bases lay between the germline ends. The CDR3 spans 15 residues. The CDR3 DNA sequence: TGCGCCAGCAGCTCCGGGGCTGCGTACCAAGAGACCCAGTACTTC. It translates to CASSSGAAYQETQYF.

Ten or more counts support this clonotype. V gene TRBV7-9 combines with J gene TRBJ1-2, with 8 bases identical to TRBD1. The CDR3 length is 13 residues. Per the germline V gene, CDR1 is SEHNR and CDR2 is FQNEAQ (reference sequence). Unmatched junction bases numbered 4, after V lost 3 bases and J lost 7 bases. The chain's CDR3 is CASSLGQVFGYTF. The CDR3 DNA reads TGTGCCAGCAGCTTGGGACAGGTCTTTGGCTACACCTTC.

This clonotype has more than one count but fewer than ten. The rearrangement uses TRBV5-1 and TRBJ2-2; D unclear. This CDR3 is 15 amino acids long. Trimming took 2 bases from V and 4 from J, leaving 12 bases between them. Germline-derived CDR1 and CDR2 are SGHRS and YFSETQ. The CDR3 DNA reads TGCGCCAGCAGCTTTATCCGCGGCAGCACCGGGGAGCTGTTTTTT. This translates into CASSFIRGSTGELFF.

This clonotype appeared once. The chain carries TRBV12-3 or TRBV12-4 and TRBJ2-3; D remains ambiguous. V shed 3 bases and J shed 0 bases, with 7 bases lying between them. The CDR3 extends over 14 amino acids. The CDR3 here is CASSFRHSTDTQYF. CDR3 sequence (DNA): TGTGCCAGCAGTTTTCGACATAGCACAGATACGCAGTATTTT.

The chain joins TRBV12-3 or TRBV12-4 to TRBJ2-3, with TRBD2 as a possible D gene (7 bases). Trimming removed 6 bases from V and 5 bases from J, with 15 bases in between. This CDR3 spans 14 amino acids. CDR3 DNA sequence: TGTGCCAGCAGCATCGGGGGGCCCGAAGATACGCAGTATTTT. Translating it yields CASSIGGPEDTQYF.

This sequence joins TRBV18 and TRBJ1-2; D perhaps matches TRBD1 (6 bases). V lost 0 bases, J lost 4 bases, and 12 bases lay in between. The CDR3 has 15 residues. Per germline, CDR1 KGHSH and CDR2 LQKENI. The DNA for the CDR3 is TGTGCCAGCTCACCACCGCTAGGACAGATCTATGGCTACACCTTC. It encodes CASSPPLGQIYGYTF. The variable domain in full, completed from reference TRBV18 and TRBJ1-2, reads NAGVMQNPRHLVRRRGQEARLRCSPMKGHSHVYWYRQLPEEGLKFMVYLQKENIIDESGMPKERFSAEFPKEGPSILRIQQVVRGDSAAYFCASSPPLGQIYGYTFGSGTRLTVV.

CDR3 sequence (DNA): TGTGCCAGCAGCTTGCAGGGGGATTCACCCCTCCACTTT. Encoded protein: CASSLQGDSPLHF. The J gene is TRBJ1-6, the V gene TRBV7-3; 7 bases agree with TRBD1. V gave up 3 bases and J gave up 8 bases; unmatched junction bases: 1. The CDR3 contains 13 residues. The germline CDR1 and CDR2 sequences are SGHTA and FQGTGA.